This TCR beta chain was captured in a study of T cell responses to AZD1222 COVID-19 vaccine. The study's findings and limits: Donors were largely white British and mainly female; clonal diversity was possibly underestimated. At 160-218 and 743-854, vaccine-associated CD4 TCRs were dominant, and they spanned spike.

Note on this clone: What it binds is not known.

Assay used: immunoSEQ multiplex PCR; TCRdb lists only in-frame clones, some missing. The sample consists of over 150,000 clones, about 90% of them appearing once. The V end lost 4 bases, the J end lost 4 bases, and 18 bases lay between the germline ends. The CDR3 spans 15 residues. Germline V gene data show CDR1 as SGHRS and CDR2 as YFSETQ. Material: peripheral blood, obtained on day 0 of MenACWY control vaccination. J is TRBJ2-7 and V is TRBV5-1; D perhaps matches TRBD1 (8 bases). This TCR was recovered from an adult in good health. The CDR3 region is CASSPGGGRKYEQYF. Written as DNA, the CDR3 is TGCGCCAGCAGCCCAGGGGGCGGGAGAAAATACGAGCAGTACTTC. The complete variable domain, with remaining parts taken from reference TRBV5-1 and TRBJ2-7, reads KAGVTQTPRYLIKTRGQQVTLSCSPISGHRSVSWYQQTPGQGLQFLFEYFSETQRNKGNFPGRFSGRQFSNSRSEMNVSTLELGDSALYLCASSPGGGRKYEQYFGPGTRLTVT.